This T cell receptor (beta chain) was profiled in a study of regulatory T cells in long-lasting Graves disease. General study points: Sample size was small, which may have lowered accuracy.

In its sample, this clonotype was seen many times. Its target is unknown. Noted time point: newly diagnosed GD, antithyroid drugs for less than 3 months. TCR sequences were obtained from RNA taken from PBMCs. Libraries of TCR beta came from iRepertoire HTBI primers plus Arm-PCR of CDR3 regions. Under the authors' procedure: Across all samples, about 60 TRBV segments and around 15 TRBJ segments were identified. One entry per CDR3 protein, called by TCRdb with MiXCR from the multiplex PCR reads. None of the V and J calls come from the authors' own analysis; TCRdb made them. In the table there are almost 450,000 distinct CDR3 sequences, approximately 16% of which are singletons. CDR1 and CDR2 (germline): ENHRY, SYGVKD. The CDR3 covers 16 residues. The junction had 10 bases not matched to a gene; V was cut back by 5 bases and J by 7 bases. These data also formed part of another study, on T cells in Graves' hyperthyroidism and ophthalmopathy.

The chain recombines TRBV10-3 with TRBJ2-1; 11 bases fit TRBD2. The specimen was peripheral blood mononuclear cells (PBMCs), collected at new diagnosis, from a patient treated with antithyroid drugs. The origin of this receptor is a woman in her thirties with Graves disease. CDR3 DNA: TGTGCCATCAGTCCTTATAGCGGGAGGGCATATAATGAGCAGTTCTTC. Its translation is CAISPYSGRAYNEQFF.